These 23 T cell receptor beta chains were all obtained from the same sample, sequenced in a study of T-cell reconstitution after alpha-beta-depleted transplantation in children. Library preparation (for TCRbeta) was performed with unique molecular identifiers. TCRdb fed the PCR reads into MiXCR, producing one record per CDR3 protein. The sample contains approximately 800,000 distinct CDR3 sequences, about 15% of which appear only once. The sequencing here drew on PBMCs, mostly from graft donor cells, taken 360 days after TCRalphabeta/CD19-depleted stem cell transplant. The receptors come from a male patient between 5 and 17 years old who had a stem cell transplant for acute lymphoblastic leukemia, so the T cells may come from the graft donor.

There are many counts of this clonotype. The genes are TRBV10-3 and TRBJ2-3; tentatively, D is TRBD1 (7 bases). This CDR3 comprises 15 residues. V was shortened by 6 bases and J by 3 bases, with 16 bases between the two germline ends. Germline-derived CDR1 and CDR2 are ENHRY and SYGVKD. The CDR3 protein is CAISSGGTLTDTQYF. The CDR3 bases are TGTGCCATCAGCTCAGGGGGGACTCTTACAGATACGCAGTATTTT.

Only a few counts were recorded for this clonotype. The chain has TRBV6-1 and TRBJ1-2; D remains unclear. V was shortened by 6 bases and J by 2 bases, with 7 bases between the two germline ends. This CDR3 contains 12 residues. Germline-derived CDR1 and CDR2 are MNHNS and SASEGT. The CDR3 DNA reads as TGTGCCAGCAGGAACCTAAACTATGGCTACACCTTC. This gives the protein CASRNLNYGYTF.

This clonotype was seen more than once but under ten times. The rearrangement joins TRBV29-1 to TRBJ2-7; 7 positions match TRBD2. J was trimmed by 4 bases and V by 6 bases; bases with no gene match: 12. From germline, CDR1 is SQVTM and CDR2 ANQGSEA. The CDR3 is 14 amino acids. The chain's CDR3 is CSVLRLAGKYEQYF. The CDR3 nucleotides read TGCAGCGTACTCCGACTAGCCGGAAAGTACGAGCAGTACTTC.

This clonotype was recorded at least ten times. The chain recombines TRBV7-3 with TRBJ1-1; no firm D call. The CDR3 has 13 residues. Deletions cut 5 bases from V and 6 bases from J, with 13 bases between. CDR1 and CDR2 (germline): SGHTA, FQGTGA. CDR3 amino acids: CASSLTPLAEAFF. DNA for the CDR3: TGTGCCAGCAGCCTGACACCGCTCGCTGAAGCTTTCTTT.

This clonotype came up a few times. The CDR3 is CAISEQGANSPLHF. In DNA form, the CDR3 reads TGTGCCATCAGTGAACAAGGGGCGAATTCACCCCTCCACTTT. The chain joins TRBV10-3 to TRBJ1-6; TRBD1 might be the D (5 bases). Trimming cost V 3 bases and J 7 bases, with 10 bases left between them. This CDR3 spans 14 amino acids. Germline assignment: CDR1 ENHRY and CDR2 SYGVKD.

With regard to this clonotype: This may come from a read error, since a much larger clone is one base off. In DNA, the CDR3 is TGTGCCACCAGGAACTCTGGGGCCAACGTCCTGACTTTC. Protein product: CATRNSGANVLTF. The V gene is TRBV24-1, the J gene TRBJ2-6; D not certain. Trimming took 7 bases from V and 0 from J, leaving 3 bases between them. Germline CDR1 and CDR2: KGHDR and SFDVKD. CDR3 length equals 13 residues.

This clonotype came up many times. The CDR3 region has the DNA TGTGCCAGCAGCCATTCAGCGGGAGGGGAGACCCAGTACTTC. The encoded protein is CASSHSAGGETQYF. V gene TRBV3-1 combines with J gene TRBJ2-5; 10 bases are a match to TRBD2. The length of the CDR3 is 14 residues. Germline trimming cut 3 bases from V and 5 bases from J; bases unmatched to any gene: 3. CDR1 LGHDT and CDR2 YNNKEL come from the germline V gene (reference sequence).

In its sample, this clonotype was seen many times. The J gene is TRBJ2-1, the V gene TRBV3-1; no firm D call. CDR3 length: 12 amino acids. Germline V gene lookup returns CDR1 LGHDT and CDR2 YNNKEL (reference sequence). V was pared by 3 bases and J by 9 bases, with 9 bases between. The DNA of the CDR3 is TGTGCCAGCAGCCAGATGGCTTCTGAGCAGTTCTTC. Translation gives CASSQMASEQFF.

The chain recombines TRBV20-1 with TRBJ2-7, with TRBD1 matching 9 bases. The V segment lost 7 bases and the J segment 3 bases; nucleotides outside the gene matches: 1. There are 11 residues in the CDR3. The germline CDR1 and CDR2 sequences are DFQATT and SNEGSKA (reference sequence). In DNA form, the CDR3 reads TGCAGTGGGACAGGGGTCTACGAGCAGTACTTC. It codes for CSGTGVYEQYF.

The CDR3 region is CASSKKEGRGEQFF. CDR3 nucleotide sequence: TGTGCCAGCAGCAAAAAAGAGGGGAGAGGTGAGCAGTTCTTC. The chain employs TRBV21-1 and TRBJ2-1; TRBD1, as called in the table, went unchecked against the DNA. TRBV21-1 is a known pseudogene. The CDR3 sequence is 14 residues long.

In its sample, this clonotype was seen many times. The J gene is TRBJ1-1, the V gene TRBV28; a weak D match, TRBD1 (6 bases). CDR3 length: 13 amino acids. Trimming shortened V by 6 bases and J by 0 bases, and 8 bases separated the two germline ends. CDR1 is MDHEN and CDR2 is SYDVKM in the germline V gene. CDR3 region: CASSDRLNTEAFF. For the CDR3, the DNA is TGTGCCAGCAGCGACAGGCTGAACACTGAAGCTTTCTTT. Based on the CDR3 plus reference TRBV28 and TRBJ1-1, the full variable domain is DVKVTQSSRYLVKRTGEKVFLECVQDMDHENMFWYRQDPGLGLRLIYFSYDVKMKEKGDIPEGYSVSREKKERFSLILESASTNQTSMYLCASSDRLNTEAFFGQGTRLTVV.

This clonotype appeared a few times. J is TRBJ2-7 and V is TRBV11-2; 9 nucleotides agree with TRBD1. This CDR3 region has 15 residues. The V segment lost 5 bases and the J segment 4 bases; nucleotides outside the gene matches: 9. The V gene's germline CDR1 is SGHAT and CDR2 FQNNGV. CDR3 in amino acids: CASSVGTGTYYEQYF. The CDR3 bases are TGTGCCAGCAGCGTGGGGACAGGGACGTATTACGAGCAGTACTTC.

This clonotype has just a few counts. The chain recombines TRBV5-1 with TRBJ1-1; the D is unclear. The germline CDR1 and CDR2 sequences are SGHRS and YFSETQ. This CDR3 has 15 amino acids. The V end was cut by 0 bases, the J end by 4 bases, with 13 bases between. The CDR3 here is CASSLAAPRGTEAFF. The DNA for the CDR3 is TGCGCCAGCAGCTTGGCGGCACCCCGCGGCACTGAAGCTTTCTTT.

This clonotype was detected a few times. This chain links TRBV10-3 with TRBJ2-7; no definite D call. The CDR3 length is 11 residues. Germline loops: CDR1 ENHRY, CDR2 SYGVKD. V was trimmed by 2 bases and J by 7 bases, leaving 6 bases between them. The CDR3 DNA reads TGTGCCATCAGTGAGAGTGCGGAGCAGTACTTC. Protein: CAISESAEQYF.

In this sample, this clonotype turned up a few times. The CDR3 nucleotides are TGCAGTGCTAGAGATAAAGGGACTAGCGGGAGCGATACGCAGTATTTT. Protein product: CSARDKGTSGSDTQYF. V and J are TRBV20-1 and TRBJ2-3; TRBD2 matches 14 bases. Germline lookup yields CDR1 DFQATT and CDR2 SNEGSKA (reference sequence). The CDR3 extends over 16 amino acids. J gave up 6 bases and V 0 bases, and 5 bases lay outside the gene matches.

A few counts support this clonotype. This chain links TRBV28 with TRBJ1-1, with 7 bases lining up with TRBD1. The CDR3 runs to 13 residues. Per germline, CDR1 MDHEN and CDR2 SYDVKM. The V gene end was trimmed by 7 bases and the J gene end by 11 bases; junction bases not matched to a gene: 13. CDR3 DNA sequence: TGTGCCAGCACTGAACACAGGGGCCTGAGGGCTTTCTTT. It translates to CASTEHRGLRAFF.

The chain employs TRBV20-1 and TRBJ2-3, with 15 bases lining up with TRBD2. CDR1 is DFQATT, CDR2 SNEGSKA, per germline (reference sequence). V trimming: 7 bases; J trimming: 4 bases; junction bases outside the gene matches: 9. The CDR3 consists of 16 residues. This CDR3 is CSVPGLAGGRPDTQYF. The DNA for the CDR3 is TGCAGTGTCCCCGGACTAGCGGGAGGGCGCCCAGATACGCAGTATTTT.

This clonotype came up a few times. The rearrangement uses TRBV4-1 and TRBJ2-1, with a tentative D call TRBD1 (6 bases). The germline CDR1 and CDR2 sequences are MGHRA and YSYEKL. V was clipped by 0 bases and J by 5 bases, with 11 bases between them. The CDR3 extends over 15 amino acids. In nucleotides, the CDR3 is TGCGCCAGCAGCCAAGAAACAACAGGGCACAATGAGCAGTTCTTC. It codes for CASSQETTGHNEQFF.

The genes are TRBV7-3 and TRBJ2-1; possible D gene TRBD2, 5 bases. Germline CDR1 SGHTA, CDR2 FQGTGA. CDR3 length: 14 amino acids. Between the trimmed V and J ends, which lost 1 base and 8 bases, there was a span of 12 bases. As DNA, the CDR3 is TGTGCCAGCAGCTTAAGCGGGCTAGGCTATGAGCAGTTCTTC. It yields the protein CASSLSGLGYEQFF.

This clonotype was seen a handful of times. The chain has TRBV27 and TRBJ2-7; 7 bases are a match to TRBD1. The CDR3 is made up of 14 amino acids. With V trimmed by 7 bases and J by 0 bases, 6 bases remained unmatched. CDR1 is MNHEY and CDR2 is SMNVEV in the germline V gene (reference sequence). The DNA for the CDR3 is TGTGCCAGCACGAGGGGGCTCCCCTCCTACGAGCAGTACTTC. This codes for CASTRGLPSYEQYF.

This clonotype has just a few counts. V is TRBV14 and J is TRBJ2-7; D not resolved. CDR3 length: 13 residues. Germline CDR1 reads SGHDN; CDR2 reads FVKESK. With 4 bases removed from V and 3 bases from J, the gap between germline ends came to 10 bases. CDR3 bases: TGTGCCAGCAGCCCCACCTGGAGCTACGAGCAGTACTTC. Residues: CASSPTWSYEQYF.

This clonotype was counted a few times. The chain has TRBV7-3 and TRBJ2-3; 14 bases map to TRBD2. CDR3 length equals 17 residues. CDR1 SGHTA and CDR2 FQGTGA come from the germline V gene. V lost 4 bases, J lost 0 bases, and 3 bases stayed unmatched. The CDR3 reads CASSSGLAGASTDTQYF. CDR3 DNA: TGTGCCAGCAGCTCGGGACTAGCGGGAGCAAGCACAGATACGCAGTATTTT.

CDR3: CASSDRPAGEKLFF. In DNA, the CDR3 is TGCGCCAGCAGCGACCGACCGGCGGGGGAAAAACTGTTTTTT. The chain employs TRBV5-1 and TRBJ1-4; unclear D gene. The V gene's germline CDR1 is SGHRS and CDR2 YFSETQ. Trimming removed 4 bases at V and 8 bases at J, with 15 bases between. The CDR3 runs 14 residues.